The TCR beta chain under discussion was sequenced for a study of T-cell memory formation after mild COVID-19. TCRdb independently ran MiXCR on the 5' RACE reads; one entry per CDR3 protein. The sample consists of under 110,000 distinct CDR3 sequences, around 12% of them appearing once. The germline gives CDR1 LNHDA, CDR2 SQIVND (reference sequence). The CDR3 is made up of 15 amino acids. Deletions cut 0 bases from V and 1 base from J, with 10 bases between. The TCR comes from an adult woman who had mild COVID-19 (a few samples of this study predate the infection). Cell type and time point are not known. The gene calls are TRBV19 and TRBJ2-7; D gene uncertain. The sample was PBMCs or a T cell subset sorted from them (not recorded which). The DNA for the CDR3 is TGTGCCAGTAGTATAGAGTTAACGGTATCCTACGAGCAGTACTTC. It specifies CASSIELTVSYEQYF.